Below are 15 T cell receptor beta chains sequenced from a single sample in a study of blood T cell repertoires in COVID-19. Assay used: immunoSEQ multiplex PCR; TCRdb lists only in-frame clones, some missing. The sample has under 300,000 clones; almost 85% are singletons. The source material was PBMCs or T cells enriched from blood (not recorded which). The receptors come from a middle-aged man who had recovered from COVID-19.

The rearrangement uses TRBV29-1 and TRBJ1-2, with 9 bases lining up with TRBD1. The CDR3 runs 15 residues. CDR1 is SQVTM and CDR2 is ANQGSEA in the germline V gene. Trimming cost V 6 bases and J 5 bases; bases outside gene matches: 13. The CDR3 DNA follows: TGCAGCGTAGCCGGACAGGGGCTCAATTATTATGGCTACACCTTC. It specifies CSVAGQGLNYYGYTF.

J is TRBJ1-2 and V is TRBV27, with a tentative D call TRBD1 (5 bases). The CDR3 contains 15 residues. Trimming shortened V by 1 base and J by 4 bases, and 13 bases separated the two germline ends. Per germline, CDR1 MNHEY and CDR2 SMNVEV (reference sequence). CDR3 loop: CASSLFPGTSYGYTF. CDR3 in DNA: TGTGCCAGCAGTTTATTCCCAGGGACTAGCTATGGCTACACCTTC.

CDR3 in DNA: TGTGCCAGTAGTATTAGGCGCGGGAACGCTTACAATGAGCAGTTCTTC. This gives the protein CASSIRRGNAYNEQFF. The chain joins TRBV19 to TRBJ2-1; D might be TRBD2 (6 bases). CDR1 is LNHDA, CDR2 SQIVND, per germline (reference sequence). V was pared by 3 bases and J by 4 bases, with 16 bases between. The CDR3 runs 16 residues.

The V call is TRBV5-4, the J call TRBJ2-7, with 11 bases lining up with TRBD2. CDR1 is SGHNT, CDR2 YYREEE, per germline (reference sequence). Unmatched junction bases numbered 7, after V lost 3 bases and J lost 11 bases. The CDR3 runs to 13 residues. The CDR3 here is CASSSTSTSGKYF. The CDR3 region has the DNA TGTGCCAGCAGCTCCACCTCGACTAGCGGGAAGTACTTC.

V gene TRBV5-1 combines with J gene TRBJ2-6, with TRBD1 matching 9 bases. The CDR3 is made up of 16 amino acids. Germline CDR1 reads SGHRS; CDR2 reads YFSETQ. J lost 1 base, V lost 7 bases, and 6 bases had no gene match. The CDR3 loop is CASGDRELSGANVLTF. As DNA, the CDR3 is TGCGCCAGCGGGGACAGGGAGCTGTCTGGGGCCAACGTCCTGACTTTC.

The chain couples TRBV3-1 (or the pseudogene TRBV3-2) to TRBJ1-2; D is unresolved. CDR3 size: 15 residues. Trimming shortened V by 2 bases and J by 3 bases, and 13 bases separated the two germline ends. Germline CDR1 is LGHDT and CDR2 is YNNKEL (reference sequence). The CDR3: CASSQRSEGYYGYTF. The DNA of the CDR3 is TGTGCCAGCAGCCAAAGGTCTGAGGGCTACTATGGCTACACCTTC.

This clone was seen more than once but under ten times. V gene TRBV5-1 combines with J gene TRBJ1-2; D may be TRBD1 (5 bases). CDR1 SGHRS and CDR2 YFSETQ come from the germline V gene. V shed 5 bases and J shed 4 bases, with 9 bases lying between them. This CDR3 is built from 12 residues. CDR3 amino acids: CASRQVGYGYTF. The CDR3 DNA sequence: TGCGCCAGCAGACAGGTTGGCTATGGCTACACCTTC.

The chain is built from TRBV14 and TRBJ2-7; a weak D match, TRBD2 (6 bases). The CDR3 extends over 15 amino acids. Germline CDR1 is SGHDN and CDR2 is FVKESK. Trimming shortened V by 4 bases and J by 2 bases, and 15 bases separated the two germline ends. This CDR3 reads CASSLGGSITYEQYF. The CDR3 nucleotides read TGTGCCAGCAGCCTTGGGGGGAGTATTACCTACGAGCAGTACTTC. Filled out from reference TRBV14 and TRBJ2-7, the complete variable domain reads EAGVTQFPSHSVIEKGQTVTLRCDPISGHDNLYWYRRVMGKEIKFLLHFVKESKQDESGMPNNRFLAERTGGTYSTLKVQPAELEDSGVYFCASSLGGSITYEQYFGPGTRLTVT.

The rearrangement joins TRBV7-9 to TRBJ2-1; the D gene is possibly TRBD1 (5 bases). The CDR3 totals 14 residues. Between the trimmed V and J ends, which lost 2 bases and 4 bases, there was a span of 9 bases. Germline-derived CDR1 and CDR2 are SEHNR and FQNEAQ (reference sequence). DNA of the CDR3: TGTGCCAGCAGCTTAATCACAGGTTACAATGAGCAGTTCTTC. It codes for CASSLITGYNEQFF.

The V gene is TRBV5-4, the J gene TRBJ1-2, with D possibly being TRBD1 (6 bases). Trimming removed 4 bases at V and 4 bases at J, with 11 bases between. The CDR3 totals 13 residues. Germline CDR1 reads SGHNT; CDR2 reads YYREEE (reference sequence). This chain's CDR3 is CASSEDRAYGYTF. The CDR3 DNA is TGTGCCAGCAGCGAGGACAGAGCCTATGGCTACACCTTC.

The chain combines TRBV5-1 with TRBJ1-2, with a possible D match to TRBD1 (5 bases). Germline lookup yields CDR1 SGHRS and CDR2 YFSETQ. Trimming cost V 4 bases and J 8 bases, with 21 bases left between them. This CDR3 contains 15 residues. CDR3 DNA: TGCGCCAGCAGCAAAGCTAATTCGGGGGAAGAAGGCTACACCTTC. Amino acid sequence: CASSKANSGEEGYTF. The whole variable domain, remainder taken from reference TRBV5-1 and TRBJ1-2, is KAGVTQTPRYLIKTRGQQVTLSCSPISGHRSVSWYQQTPGQGLQFLFEYFSETQRNKGNFPGRFSGRQFSNSRSEMNVSTLELGDSALYLCASSKANSGEEGYTFGSGTRLTVV.

The CDR3 protein is CASSRGTGAYNEQFF. CDR3 sequence (DNA): TGCGCCAGCAGCCGGGGGACAGGGGCCTACAATGAGCAGTTCTTC. The chain couples TRBV5-1 to TRBJ2-1; 10 nucleotides align to TRBD1. The CDR3 is 15 residues long. The germline CDR1 and CDR2 sequences are SGHRS and YFSETQ. V lost 4 bases to trimming and J lost 2 bases; unmatched junction nucleotides: 3.

The V call is TRBV19, the J call TRBJ2-1; perhaps TRBD1 as D (6 bases). V dropped 5 bases and J dropped 6 bases, with 20 bases sitting between them. The CDR3 has 16 amino acids. The germline CDR1 and CDR2 sequences are LNHDA and SQIVND (reference sequence). CDR3 sequence: CASSGQGRRRFNEQFF. The CDR3 DNA is TGTGCCAGTAGTGGCCAGGGGCGACGCAGGTTCAATGAGCAGTTCTTC. The whole variable domain, filled in from reference TRBV19 and TRBJ2-1, reads DGGITQSPKYLFRKEGQNVTLSCEQNLNHDAMYWYRQDPGQGLRLIYYSQIVNDFQKGDIAEGYSVSREKKESFPLTVTSAQKNPTAFYLCASSGQGRRRFNEQFFGPGTRLTVL.

This rearrangement joins TRBV27 to TRBJ2-3; D is unclear. This CDR3 has 13 amino acids. Germline-derived CDR1 and CDR2 are MNHEY and SMNVEV (reference sequence). The ends were cut back, 2 bases at V and 4 bases at J, with 7 bases in the middle. The CDR3 sequence: CASSLIRSDTQYF. CDR3 DNA sequence: TGTGCCAGCAGTTTAATCCGTTCAGATACGCAGTATTTT.

The gene calls are TRBV19 and TRBJ1-2; 12 bases line up with TRBD1. The CDR3 loop spans 15 amino acids. CDR1 and CDR2 (germline): LNHDA, SQIVND (reference sequence). V was pared by 3 bases and J by 7 bases, with 6 bases of the junction left unmatched. The CDR3 loop reads CASSMGQGANGGYTF. The CDR3 bases are TGTGCCAGTAGTATGGGACAGGGGGCTAACGGTGGCTACACCTTC.